This T cell receptor (beta chain) was profiled in a study of blood T cells in healthy people across ages. Study outcomes and limitations: Diversity figures based on one million T cells were deemed too low. CMV infection status of these donors was not known.

CDR1 and CDR2 from the germline V gene are MNHNY and SVGAGI (reference sequence). The ends were cut back, 6 bases at V and 0 bases at J, with 17 bases in the middle. The CDR3 has 16 amino acids. This clonotype was counted between two and nine times. The antigen remains undetermined. Donors each provided about 9.5 milliliters of peripheral blood. PBMCs, at least 6 million per sample, were isolated. The use of a sample-barcoded 5' primer and a J-beta primer mix characterized a second PCR of about 6 to 12 cycles. TCRdb itself ran the 5' RACE reads through MiXCR, one entry per CDR3 protein. Among around 650,000 distinct CDR3 sequences listed, approximately 40% were seen once.

The chain combines TRBV6-6 with TRBJ1-2; D is unclear. Sequenced input: blood. The receptor was derived from a man older than 75 in good health. This CDR3 is CASSLGLYRANYGYTF. Written as DNA, the CDR3 is TGTGCCAGCAGCCTAGGGCTCTACAGAGCTAACTATGGCTACACCTTC.